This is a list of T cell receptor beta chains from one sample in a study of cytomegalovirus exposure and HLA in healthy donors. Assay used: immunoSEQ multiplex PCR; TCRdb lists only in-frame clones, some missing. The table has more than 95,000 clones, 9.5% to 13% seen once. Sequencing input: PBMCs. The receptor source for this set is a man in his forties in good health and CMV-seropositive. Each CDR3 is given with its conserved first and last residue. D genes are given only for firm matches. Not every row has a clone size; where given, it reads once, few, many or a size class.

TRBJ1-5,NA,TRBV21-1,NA,CASLRAGGYVSNQPQHF,TGTGCCAGCCTCCGTGCAGGGGGCTATGTTAGCAATCAGCCCCAGCATTTT
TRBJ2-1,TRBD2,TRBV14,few,CASSQDGGTSGYNEQFF,TGTGCCAGCAGCCAAGATGGGGGGACTAGCGGTTACAATGAGCAGTTCTTC
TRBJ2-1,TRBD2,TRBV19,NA,CASTQAGGSDNEQFF,TGTGCCAGTACCCAAGCGGGAGGTTCCGACAATGAGCAGTTCTTC
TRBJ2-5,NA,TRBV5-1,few,CASSLPGETQYF,TGCGCCAGCAGCTTGCCCGGGGAGACCCAGTACTTC
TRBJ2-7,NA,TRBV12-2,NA,CASRQWEAPSSHEQYF,TGTGCAAGTCGCCAATGGGAGGCGCCAAGCTCCCACGAGCAGTACTTC
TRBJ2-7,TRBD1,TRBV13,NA,CASSLTGNEQYF,TGTGCCAGCAGCTTGACAGGGAACGAGCAGTACTTC
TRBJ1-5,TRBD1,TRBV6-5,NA,CASKTGNQPQHF,TGTGCCAGCAAGACAGGGAATCAGCCCCAGCATTTT
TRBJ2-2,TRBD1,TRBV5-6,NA,CASSLGTGGSGELFF,TGTGCCAGCAGCTTGGGAACAGGGGGCTCCGGGGAGCTGTTTTTT
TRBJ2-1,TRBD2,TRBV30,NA,CAWSGRLAGNYNEQFF,TGTGCCTGGAGTGGCCGACTAGCGGGGAACTACAATGAGCAGTTCTTC
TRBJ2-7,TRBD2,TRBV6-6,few,CASSRGGPYEQYF,TGTGCCAGCAGCCGCGGGGGACCCTACGAGCAGTACTTC
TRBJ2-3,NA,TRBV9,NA,CASSVGSETHYRKHTDTQYF,TGTGCCAGCAGCGTAGGCAGCGAGACCCACTACCGAAAGCACACAGATACGCAGTATTTT
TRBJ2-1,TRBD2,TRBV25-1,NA,CASRETSVDEQFF,TGTGCCAGCAGGGAGACTAGCGTGGATGAGCAGTTCTTC
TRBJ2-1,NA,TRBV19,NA,CASSIDSGSSYNEQFF,TGTGCCAGTAGTATAGATAGCGGAAGCTCCTACAATGAGCAGTTCTTC
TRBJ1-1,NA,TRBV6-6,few,CASSPGQEAFF,TGTGCCAGCAGTCCCGGACAGGAAGCTTTCTTT
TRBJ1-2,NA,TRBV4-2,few,CASGGGNYGYTF,TGTGCCTCCGGGGGGGGGAACTATGGCTACACCTTC
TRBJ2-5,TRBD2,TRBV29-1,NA,CSVQLAGGVGTQYF,TGCAGCGTTCAACTAGCGGGAGGGGTGGGGACCCAGTACTTC
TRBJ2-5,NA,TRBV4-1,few,CASSRTGWETQYF,TGCGCCAGCAGCCGAACGGGGTGGGAGACCCAGTACTTC
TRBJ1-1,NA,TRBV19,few,CASAGLVNTEAFF,TGTGCCAGTGCAGGGCTCGTGAACACTGAAGCTTTCTTT
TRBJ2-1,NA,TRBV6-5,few,CASSFSDRYNEQFF,TGTGCCAGCAGTTTTTCAGACAGGTACAATGAGCAGTTCTTC
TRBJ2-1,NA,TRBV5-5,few,CASSLLTEYNEQFF,TGTGCCAGCAGCTTGCTGACTGAATACAATGAGCAGTTCTTC
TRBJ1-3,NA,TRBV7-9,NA,CASSLGEDSGNTIYF,TGTGCCAGCAGCTTAGGAGAGGACTCTGGAAACACCATATATTTT
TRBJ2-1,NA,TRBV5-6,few,CASSPRLVIYNEQFF,TGTGCCAGCAGCCCCCGACTAGTTATTTACAATGAGCAGTTCTTC
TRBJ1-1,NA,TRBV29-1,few,CSVEERGTEAFF,TGCAGCGTCGAAGAAAGGGGCACTGAAGCTTTCTTT
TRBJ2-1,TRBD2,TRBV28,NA,CASITRVLAGADEQFF,TGTGCCAGCATCACCAGGGTCCTAGCGGGAGCGGATGAGCAGTTCTTC
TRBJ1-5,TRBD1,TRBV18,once,CASSLATGGAGNQPQHF,TGTGCCAGCTCACTCGCTACAGGGGGCGCTGGCAATCAGCCCCAGCATTTT
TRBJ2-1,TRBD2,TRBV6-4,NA,CASSVSGRGGNEQFF,TGTGCCAGCAGTGTGAGCGGGAGGGGCGGGAATGAGCAGTTCTTC
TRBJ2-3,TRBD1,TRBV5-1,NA,CASSLEGQMNTDTQYF,TGCGCCAGCAGCTTGGAGGGACAGATGAACACAGATACGCAGTATTTT
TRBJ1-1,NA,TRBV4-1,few,CASSQNTPQGWKTEAFF,TGCGCCAGCAGCCAGAATACCCCTCAGGGGTGGAAGACTGAAGCTTTCTTT
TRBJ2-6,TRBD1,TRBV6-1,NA,CASSGGQGYSGANVLTF,TGTGCCAGCAGTGGGGGACAGGGGTACTCTGGGGCCAACGTCCTGACTTTC
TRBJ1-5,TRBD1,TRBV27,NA,CASSPQGVNNQPQHF,TGTGCCAGCAGTCCCCAGGGGGTGAACAATCAGCCCCAGCATTTT
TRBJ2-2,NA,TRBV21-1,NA,CASSKVSPTGQGSSGELFF,TGTGCCAGCAGCAAAGTTTCCCCGACGGGACAGGGGTCCTCCGGGGAGCTGTTTTTT
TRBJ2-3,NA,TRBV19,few,CASSIRKTDTQYF,TGTGCCAGTAGTATTAGAAAGACAGATACGCAGTATTTT
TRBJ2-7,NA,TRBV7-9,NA,CASSLGANAGEQYF,TGTGCCAGCAGCTTAGGGGCCAATGCGGGCGAGCAGTACTTC
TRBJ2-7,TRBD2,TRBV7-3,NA,CASSPSGSYEQYF,TGTGCCAGCAGTCCTAGCGGCTCCTACGAGCAGTACTTC
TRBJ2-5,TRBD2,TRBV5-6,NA,CASSLLGEGQETQYF,TGTGCCAGCAGTCTTTTAGGGGAGGGACAAGAGACCCAGTACTTC
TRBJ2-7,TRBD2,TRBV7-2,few,CASSPPGGSSYEQYF,TGTGCCAGCAGCCCCCCGGGGGGGTCATCCTACGAGCAGTACTTC
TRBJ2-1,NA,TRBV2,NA,CASSPLESSYNEQFF,TGTGCCAGCAGTCCGCTGGAGAGCTCCTACAATGAGCAGTTCTTC
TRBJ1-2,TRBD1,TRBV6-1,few,CASSDTGQLGYTF,TGTGCCAGCAGTGATACGGGACAGCTTGGCTACACCTTC
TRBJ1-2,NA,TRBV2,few,CASSPVRQSNYGYTF,TGTGCCAGCAGCCCAGTACGACAGAGTAACTATGGCTACACCTTC